Listed below are T cell receptor beta chains from one sample, sequenced in a study of cytomegalovirus exposure and HLA in healthy donors. Repertoires were generated with immunoSEQ multiplex PCR, while TCRdb's copy carries only in-frame clones and drops some. The profile shows 150,000 to 200,000 clones, 65% to 90% of them singletons. Sequencing input: PBMCs. The receptors were sampled from a woman in her forties or fifties in good health and CMV-seronegative. Each CDR3 is given with its conserved first and last residue. Expanded clones get a size class; other rows say once, few or many, or leave the size out.

CDR3,V,J,size
CATSTGTGYTGELFF,TRBV15,TRBJ2-2,.
CASSTREGSTDTQYF,TRBV5-1,TRBJ2-3,.
CASSLSSNTEAFF,TRBV5-4,TRBJ1-1,.
CAAKDRAGNQPQHF,TRBV19,TRBJ1-5,.
CSSSLSAGFGEKLFF,TRBV7-9,TRBJ1-4,.
CASTPGYDQPQHF,TRBV19,TRBJ1-5,.
CASSRSGRRYNEQFF,TRBV6-5,TRBJ2-1,.
CASREGQLNTEAFF,TRBV2,TRBJ1-1,.
CASSRAGGKNIQYF,TRBV28,TRBJ2-4,.
CAWSRDRGVYEQYF,TRBV30,TRBJ2-7,.
CAWTYSSGSYNEQFF,TRBV30,TRBJ2-1,.
CATSRGPGDIQYF,TRBV15,TRBJ2-4,.
CASSLAPGGGRGPEQYF,TRBV5-4,TRBJ2-7,.
CASKRGIKHTDTQYF,TRBV6-5,TRBJ2-3,.
CASSLGRGSQPQHF,TRBV5-8,TRBJ1-5,few
CASQAPGQGMYEQYF,TRBV19,TRBJ2-7,.
CSVGSRDSNQPQHF,TRBV29-1,TRBJ1-5,.
CASSISGTEETQYF,TRBV9,TRBJ2-5,.
CASSLYRDTEAFF,TRBV28,TRBJ1-1,.
CASSGRQGKNTEAFF,TRBV27,TRBJ1-1,.
CASSGKGPRETQYF,TRBV11-1,TRBJ2-5,.
CASSYSSAGGSYEQYF,TRBV6-5,TRBJ2-7,.
CASAPGTGDYNSPLHF,TRBV2,TRBJ1-6,.